This T cell receptor beta chain was documented in a study of blood T cells in healthy people across ages. Study-level findings and limits: Changes seen in expanded clonotypes were possibly confounded by donor CMV status left unknown. The lack of PBMC sorting stopped any conclusive naive versus antigen-experienced comparison.

Ten or more counts support this clonotype. Its specificity is not known. With a J-beta primer mix and a sample-barcoded 5' primer, a second PCR ran about 7 to 12 cycles. Every cDNA was tagged by a template-switch adaptor with 12 random nucleotides. TCRdb processed the 5' RACE reads anew with MiXCR; each CDR3 protein has one entry. Of more than 450,000 distinct CDR3 sequences detected, about 29% appear once; the ten largest clones hold approximately 3.5%. CDR3 length: 17 residues. The V gene end was trimmed by 4 bases and the J gene end by 1 base; junction bases not matched to a gene: 12. Looked up from germline, CDR1 is SGHRS and CDR2 is YFSETQ. This same sample was also part of a study on T cells of mothers and their children. That investigation notes: With unrelated pairs as the comparison, related mother-child pairs had a slightly higher overlap that was not significant.

This TCR was recovered from a boy younger than 10 in good health. The V call is TRBV5-1, the J call TRBJ1-2, with 8 bases that match TRBD1. Sequences were obtained from blood. The CDR3 bases are TGCGCCAGCAGCGCCGGGACAGGTGGGGGAAGTAACTATGGCTACACCTTC. Translated, it gives CASSAGTGGGSNYGYTF.